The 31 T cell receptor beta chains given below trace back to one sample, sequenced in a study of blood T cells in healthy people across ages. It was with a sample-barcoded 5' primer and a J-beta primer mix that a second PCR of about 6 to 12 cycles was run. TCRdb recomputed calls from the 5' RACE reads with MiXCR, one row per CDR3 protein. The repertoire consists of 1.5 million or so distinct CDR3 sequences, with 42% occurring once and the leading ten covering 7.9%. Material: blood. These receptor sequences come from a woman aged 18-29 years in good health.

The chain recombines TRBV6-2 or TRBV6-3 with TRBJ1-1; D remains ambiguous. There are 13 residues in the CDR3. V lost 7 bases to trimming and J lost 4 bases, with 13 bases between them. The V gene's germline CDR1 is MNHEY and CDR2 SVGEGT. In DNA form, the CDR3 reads TGTGCCAGCAAAACGAAGGTTGGCACTGAAGCTTTCTTT. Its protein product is CASKTKVGTEAFF.

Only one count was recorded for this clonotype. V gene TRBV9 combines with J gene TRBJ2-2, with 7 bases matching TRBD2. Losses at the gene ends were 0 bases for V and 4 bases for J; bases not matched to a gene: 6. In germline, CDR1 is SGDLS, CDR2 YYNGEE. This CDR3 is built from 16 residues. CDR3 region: CASSVGLAVGTGELFF. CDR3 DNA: TGTGCCAGCAGCGTAGGCCTAGCGGTAGGCACCGGGGAGCTGTTTTTT. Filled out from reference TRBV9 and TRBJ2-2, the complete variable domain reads DSGVTQTPKHLITATGQRVTLRCSPRSGDLSVYWYQQSLDQGLQFLIQYYNGEERAKGNILERFSAQQFPDLHSELNLSSLELGDSALYFCASSVGLAVGTGELFFGEGSRLTVL.

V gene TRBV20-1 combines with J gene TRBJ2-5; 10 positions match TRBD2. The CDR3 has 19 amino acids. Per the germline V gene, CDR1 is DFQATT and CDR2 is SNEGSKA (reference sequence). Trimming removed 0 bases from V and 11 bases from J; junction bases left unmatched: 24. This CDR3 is CSARDPAGGIRALDNEQYF. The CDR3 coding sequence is TGCAGTGCTAGAGATCCAGCGGGGGGGATTCGAGCTCTGGACAATGAGCAGTACTTC.

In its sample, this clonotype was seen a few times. In nucleotides, the CDR3 is TGCAGTGCTAGAGGGGCTGGACAGGGGCATTACGAGCAGTACTTC. It encodes CSARGAGQGHYEQYF. This chain joins TRBV20-1 and TRBJ2-7, with 9 bases matching TRBD1. Losses at the gene ends were 1 base for V and 4 bases for J; bases not matched to a gene: 8. CDR1 and CDR2 (germline): DFQATT, SNEGSKA (reference sequence). This CDR3 comprises 15 residues.

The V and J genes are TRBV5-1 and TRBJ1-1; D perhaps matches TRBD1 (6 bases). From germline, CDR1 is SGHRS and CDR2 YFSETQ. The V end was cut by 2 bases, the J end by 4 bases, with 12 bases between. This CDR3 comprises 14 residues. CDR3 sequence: CASSLMGASTEAFF. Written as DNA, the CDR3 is TGCGCCAGCAGCTTAATGGGGGCAAGCACTGAAGCTTTCTTT.

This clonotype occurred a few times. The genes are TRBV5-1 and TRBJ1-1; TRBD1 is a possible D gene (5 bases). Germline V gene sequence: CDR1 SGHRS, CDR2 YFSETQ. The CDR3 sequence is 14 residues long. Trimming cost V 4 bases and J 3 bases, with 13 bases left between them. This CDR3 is CASSGGTGDTEAFF. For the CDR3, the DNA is TGCGCCAGCAGCGGGGGGACGGGGGACACTGAAGCTTTCTTT.

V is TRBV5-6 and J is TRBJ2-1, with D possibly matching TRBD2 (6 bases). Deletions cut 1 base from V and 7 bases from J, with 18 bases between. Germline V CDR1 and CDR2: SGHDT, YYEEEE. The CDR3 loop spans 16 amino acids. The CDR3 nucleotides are TGTGCCAGCAGCTTGACGCCGGGAGTTTCTCGGAATGAGCAGTTCTTC. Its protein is CASSLTPGVSRNEQFF. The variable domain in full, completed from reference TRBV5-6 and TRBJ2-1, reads DAGVTQSPTHLIKTRGQQVTLRCSPKSGHDTVSWYQQALGQGPQFIFQYYEEEERQRGNFPDRFSGHQFPNYSSELNVNALLLGDSALYLCASSLTPGVSRNEQFFGPGTRLTVL.

The CDR3 DNA is TGTGCCAGCAGTTACTCGGACTCTTCCCTCTACGAGCAGTACTTC. This codes for CASSYSDSSLYEQYF. The chain uses TRBV6-5 and TRBJ2-7; a weak D match, TRBD2 (5 bases). CDR3 length: 15 amino acids. Trimming stripped 0 bases from V and 3 bases from J, with 12 bases between. Germline V gene lookup returns CDR1 MNHEY and CDR2 SVGAGI.

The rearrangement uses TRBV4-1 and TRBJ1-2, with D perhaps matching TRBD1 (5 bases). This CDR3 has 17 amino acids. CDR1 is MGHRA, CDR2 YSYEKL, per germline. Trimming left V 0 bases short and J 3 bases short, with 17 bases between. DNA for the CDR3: TGCGCCAGCAGCCAAGACGCCCGGGCAGGACATCACTATGGCTACACCTTC. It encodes CASSQDARAGHHYGYTF.

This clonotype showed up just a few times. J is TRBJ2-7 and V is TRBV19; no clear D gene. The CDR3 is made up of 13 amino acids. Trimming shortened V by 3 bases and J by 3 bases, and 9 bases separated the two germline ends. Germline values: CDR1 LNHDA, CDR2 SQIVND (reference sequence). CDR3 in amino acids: CASSMGFDYEQYF. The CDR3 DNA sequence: TGTGCCAGTAGTATGGGGTTCGACTACGAGCAGTACTTC.

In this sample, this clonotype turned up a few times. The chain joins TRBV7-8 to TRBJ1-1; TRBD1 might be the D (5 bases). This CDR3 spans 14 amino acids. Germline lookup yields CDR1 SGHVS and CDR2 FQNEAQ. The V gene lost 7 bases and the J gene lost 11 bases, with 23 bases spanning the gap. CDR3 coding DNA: TGTGCCAGCACTACGAAGAAAGGGGTTCAGGAGGCTTTCTTT. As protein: CASTTKKGVQEAFF.

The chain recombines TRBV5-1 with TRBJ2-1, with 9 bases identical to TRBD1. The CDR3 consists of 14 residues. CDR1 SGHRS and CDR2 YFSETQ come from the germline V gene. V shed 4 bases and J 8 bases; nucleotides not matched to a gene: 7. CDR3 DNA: TGCGCCAGCAGCCTAGGGGACAGGGTAGATGAGCAGTTCTTC. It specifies CASSLGDRVDEQFF.

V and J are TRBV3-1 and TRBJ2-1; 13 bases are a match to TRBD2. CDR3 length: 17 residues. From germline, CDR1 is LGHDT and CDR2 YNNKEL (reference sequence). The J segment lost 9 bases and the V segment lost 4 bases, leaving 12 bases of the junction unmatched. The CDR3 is CASSPLTGTSGKGEQFF. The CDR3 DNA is TGTGCCAGCAGCCCTCTTACCGGGACTAGCGGGAAGGGTGAGCAGTTCTTC.

The CDR3 coding sequence is TGCAGTGCTAGAGCGGGGCAGTTAAACACTGAAGCTTTCTTT. Translated: CSARAGQLNTEAFF. The gene calls are TRBV20-1 and TRBJ1-1; the D gene is possibly TRBD1 (5 bases). This CDR3 has 14 amino acids. Trimming took off 1 base at V and 2 bases at J, with 11 bases between the two ends. Looked up from germline, CDR1 is DFQATT and CDR2 is SNEGSKA (reference sequence).

The CDR3 sequence: CASSLTGLASKNIQYF. The CDR3 region has the DNA TGTGCCAGCAGTTTAACCGGGCTAGCGTCCAAAAACATTCAGTACTTC. The chain couples TRBV27 to TRBJ2-4, with D possibly matching TRBD2 (6 bases). This CDR3 spans 16 amino acids. V was trimmed by 2 bases and J by 2 bases, leaving 13 bases between them. From germline, CDR1 is MNHEY and CDR2 SMNVEV (reference sequence).

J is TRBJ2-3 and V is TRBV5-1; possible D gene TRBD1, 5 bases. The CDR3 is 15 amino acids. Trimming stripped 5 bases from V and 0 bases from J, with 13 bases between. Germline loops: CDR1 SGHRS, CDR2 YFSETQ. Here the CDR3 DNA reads TGCGCCAGCAGAGAACAGGACGCTAGCACAGATACGCAGTATTTT. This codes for CASREQDASTDTQYF.

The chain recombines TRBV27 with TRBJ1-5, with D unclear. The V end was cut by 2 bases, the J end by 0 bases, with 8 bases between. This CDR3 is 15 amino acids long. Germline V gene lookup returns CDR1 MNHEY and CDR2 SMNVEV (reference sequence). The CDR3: CASSLNPYSNQPQHF. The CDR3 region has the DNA TGTGCCAGCAGTTTAAACCCCTATAGCAATCAGCCCCAGCATTTT.

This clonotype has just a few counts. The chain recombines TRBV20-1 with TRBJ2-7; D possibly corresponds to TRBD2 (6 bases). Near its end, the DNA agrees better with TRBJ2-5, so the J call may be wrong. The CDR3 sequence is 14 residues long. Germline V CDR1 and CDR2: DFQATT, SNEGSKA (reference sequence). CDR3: CSANAGLSWETQYF. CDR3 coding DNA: TGCAGTGCTAACGCGGGACTGTCGTGGGAGACCCAGTACTTC.

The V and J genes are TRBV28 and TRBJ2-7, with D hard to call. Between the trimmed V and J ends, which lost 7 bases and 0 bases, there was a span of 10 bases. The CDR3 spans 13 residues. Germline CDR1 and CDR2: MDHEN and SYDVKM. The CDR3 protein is CASKSGNSYEQYF. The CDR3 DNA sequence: TGTGCCAGCAAGTCCGGCAACTCCTACGAGCAGTACTTC.

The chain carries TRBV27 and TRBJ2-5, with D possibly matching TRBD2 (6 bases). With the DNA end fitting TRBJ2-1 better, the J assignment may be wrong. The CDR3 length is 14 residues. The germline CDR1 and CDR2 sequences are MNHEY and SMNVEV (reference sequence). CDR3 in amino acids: CASSFRGMQETQFF. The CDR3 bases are TGTGCCAGCAGTTTCCGGGGGATGCAAGAGACCCAGTTCTTC.

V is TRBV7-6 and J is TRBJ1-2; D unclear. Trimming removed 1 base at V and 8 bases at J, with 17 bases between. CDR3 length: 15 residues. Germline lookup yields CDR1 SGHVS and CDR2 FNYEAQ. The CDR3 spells CASSLEAGPQRGYTF. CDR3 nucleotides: TGTGCCAGCAGCTTAGAGGCTGGGCCCCAGCGGGGCTACACCTTC.

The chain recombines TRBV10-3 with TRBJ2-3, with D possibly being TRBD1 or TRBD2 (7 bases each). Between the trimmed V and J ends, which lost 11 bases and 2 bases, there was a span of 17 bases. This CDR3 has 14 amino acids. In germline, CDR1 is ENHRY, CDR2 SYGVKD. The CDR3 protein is CASEGAGVTDTQYF. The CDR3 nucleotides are TGTGCCTCCGAGGGGGCGGGAGTCACAGATACGCAGTATTTT.

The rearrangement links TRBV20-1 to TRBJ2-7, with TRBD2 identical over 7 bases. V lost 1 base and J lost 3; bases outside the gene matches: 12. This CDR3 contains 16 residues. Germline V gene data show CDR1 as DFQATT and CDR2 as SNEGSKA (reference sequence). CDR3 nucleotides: TGCAGTGCTAGAGCCCCCCGCACTAGCGCGTTCTACGAGCAGTACTTC. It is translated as CSARAPRTSAFYEQYF.

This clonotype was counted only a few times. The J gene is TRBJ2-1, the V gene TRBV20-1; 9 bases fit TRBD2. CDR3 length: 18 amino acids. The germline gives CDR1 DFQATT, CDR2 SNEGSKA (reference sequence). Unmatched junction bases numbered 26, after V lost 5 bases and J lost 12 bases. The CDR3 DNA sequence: TGCAGTGCTGCAAAAGCGGAGGCGGGGGGGCCCGGGACATTCGCGCAGTTCTTC. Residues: CSAAKAEAGGPGTFAQFF.

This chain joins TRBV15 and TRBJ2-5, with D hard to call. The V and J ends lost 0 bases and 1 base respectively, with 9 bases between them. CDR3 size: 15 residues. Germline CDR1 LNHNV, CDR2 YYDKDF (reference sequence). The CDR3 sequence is CATSRDQGPQETQYF. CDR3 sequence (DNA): TGTGCCACCAGCAGAGATCAAGGACCCCAAGAGACCCAGTACTTC.

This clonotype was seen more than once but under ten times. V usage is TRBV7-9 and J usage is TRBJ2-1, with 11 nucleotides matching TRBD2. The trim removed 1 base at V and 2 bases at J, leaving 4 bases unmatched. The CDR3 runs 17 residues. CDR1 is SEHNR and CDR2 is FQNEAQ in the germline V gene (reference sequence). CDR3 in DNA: TGTGCCAGCAGCTTAGGGACTAGCGGGCCCACCTACAATGAGCAGTTCTTC. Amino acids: CASSLGTSGPTYNEQFF.

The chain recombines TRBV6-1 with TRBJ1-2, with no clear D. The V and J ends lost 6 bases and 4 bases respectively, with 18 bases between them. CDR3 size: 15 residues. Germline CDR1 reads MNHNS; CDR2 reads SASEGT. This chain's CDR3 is CASRKRSQETYGYTF. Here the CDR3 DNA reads TGTGCCAGCAGGAAGAGGTCCCAGGAGACCTATGGCTACACCTTC.

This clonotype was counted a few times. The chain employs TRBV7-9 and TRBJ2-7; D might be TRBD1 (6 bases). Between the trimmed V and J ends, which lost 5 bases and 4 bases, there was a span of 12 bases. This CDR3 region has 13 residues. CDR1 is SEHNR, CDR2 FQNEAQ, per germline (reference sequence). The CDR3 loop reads CASSQGQQYEQYF. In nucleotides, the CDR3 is TGTGCCAGCAGCCAAGGACAGCAGTACGAGCAGTACTTC.

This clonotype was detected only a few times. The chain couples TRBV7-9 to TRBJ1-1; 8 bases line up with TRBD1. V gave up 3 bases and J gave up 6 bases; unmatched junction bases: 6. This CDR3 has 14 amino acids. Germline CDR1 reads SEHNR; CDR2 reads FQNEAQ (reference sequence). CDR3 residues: CASSFQGARAEAFF. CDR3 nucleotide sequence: TGTGCCAGCAGCTTTCAGGGGGCGCGGGCTGAAGCTTTCTTT. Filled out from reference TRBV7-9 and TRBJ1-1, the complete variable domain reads DTGVSQNPRHKITKRGQNVTFRCDPISEHNRLYWYRQTLGQGPEFLTYFQNEAQLEKSRLLSDRFSAERPKGSFSTLEIQRTEQGDSAMYLCASSFQGARAEAFFGQGTRLTVV.

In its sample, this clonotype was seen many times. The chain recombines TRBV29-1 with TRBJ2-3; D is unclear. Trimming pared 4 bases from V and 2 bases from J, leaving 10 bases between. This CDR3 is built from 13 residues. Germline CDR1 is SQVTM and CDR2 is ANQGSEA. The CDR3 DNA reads TGCAGCGTTGTGTTTGAAGCCACAGATACGCAGTATTTT. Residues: CSVVFEATDTQYF.

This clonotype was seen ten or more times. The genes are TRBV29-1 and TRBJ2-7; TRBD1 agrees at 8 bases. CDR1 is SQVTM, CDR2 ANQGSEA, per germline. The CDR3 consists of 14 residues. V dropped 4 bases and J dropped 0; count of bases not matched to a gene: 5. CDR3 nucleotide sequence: TGCAGCGTTGCCCCGGGACAGGTCTCCTACGAGCAGTACTTC. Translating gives CSVAPGQVSYEQYF.